This T cell receptor (beta chain) was recorded in a study of blood T cell repertoires in COVID-19. Sequencing was performed with immunoSEQ multiplex PCR; in TCRdb, only in-frame clones are kept and a portion is missing. The sample includes about 56,000 clones, roughly 86% of them seen just once. Material: peripheral blood. This receptor was obtained from a man aged 50 to 60 with active COVID-19.

This CDR3 is CASSQENRGSYEQYF. As DNA, the CDR3 is TGCGCCAGCAGCCAGGAGAACAGGGGATCCTACGAGCAGTACTTC. The genes are TRBV4-3 and TRBJ2-7, with 7 bases matching TRBD1. The CDR3 consists of 15 residues. Per germline, CDR1 LGHNA and CDR2 YSLEER. The V gene end was trimmed by 3 bases and the J gene end by 1 base; junction bases not matched to a gene: 6.